This T cell receptor beta chain was captured by sequencing in a study of blood T cell repertoires in COVID-19. About the study: There were acute and convalescent COVID-19 samples, and they came from the United States, Italy and Spain. T cells, B-cell-depleted T cells, or PBMCs provided the cDNA or gDNA that served as material.

Original data processing: Nucleated cell counts were estimated from reference gene primer amplification. The repertoire was sequenced with immunoSEQ multiplex PCR; TCRdb's copy has only in-frame clones and lacks some. The V and J calls and clone size were taken over from that table, and D and trimming were inferred from the DNA. The data show roughly 18,000 clones, around nine tenths seen once. The CDR3 has 15 residues. CDR1 and CDR2 (germline): LNHDA, SQIVND (reference sequence). After removal of 9 bases from V and 0 bases from J, the junction contained 7 bases not matched to a gene. The source of this sequence is an older woman with active COVID-19. The sequenced sample was peripheral blood. This sequence joins TRBV19 and TRBJ2-2; TRBD2 agrees at 7 bases. The CDR3 here is CASYTSGANTGELFF. The CDR3 region has the DNA TGTGCCAGCTACACGAGCGGGGCGAACACCGGGGAGCTGTTTTTT.